These 32 T cell receptor beta chains share one sample of origin, sequenced in a study of CD8+ T cells in alopecia areata. Reverse transcription of extracted RNA yielded cDNA, which provided the sequencing template. Profiled with immunoSEQ multiplex PCR; TCRdb holds only in-frame clones, not every one. The table has 35,000 to 45,000 clones, roughly 89% seen once. Described treatment: oral pan-JAK inhibitor, 5-10 mg twice daily. Sequences were derived from CD8+ T cells sorted from blood, sampled at week 24, from a patient treated with tofacitinib. The receptor source for this set is a human donor with alopecia areata.

V is TRBV5-4 and J is TRBJ2-7, with D tentatively TRBD2 (5 bases). V was pared by 1 base and J by 5 bases, with 13 bases between. Germline loops: CDR1 SGHNT, CDR2 YYREEE (reference sequence). CDR3 length: 14 amino acids. CDR3 sequence reads: CASSLWGAGHEQYF. The CDR3 nucleotides read TGTGCCAGCAGCTTGTGGGGAGCCGGGCACGAGCAGTACTTC.

This sequence joins TRBV4-2 and TRBJ1-1; D might be TRBD1 (6 bases). From germline, CDR1 is LGHNA and CDR2 YNFKEQ. The length of the CDR3 is 14 residues. V gave up 4 bases and J gave up 5 bases, with 14 bases separating them. The CDR3 nucleotides are TGTGCCAGCAGCCCGGGGGCCTTGACTACTGAAGCTTTCTTT. This translates into CASSPGALTTEAFF.

The chain combines TRBV28 with TRBJ2-7; D possibly corresponds to TRBD1 (6 bases). The CDR3 contains 14 residues. The germline CDR1 and CDR2 sequences are MDHEN and SYDVKM. V dropped 5 bases and J dropped 5 bases, with 16 bases sitting between them. CDR3 DNA: TGTGCCAGCAGTCAACAGGGACCAATAGACGAGCAGTACTTC. Protein sequence: CASSQQGPIDEQYF.

V is TRBV20-1 and J is TRBJ2-3, with D maybe TRBD1 (6 bases). Between the trimmed V and J ends, which lost 5 bases and 6 bases, there was a span of 9 bases. This CDR3 has 11 residues. CDR1 is DFQATT and CDR2 is SNEGSKA in the germline V gene (reference sequence). The CDR3 bases are TGCAGTGCTGGTCAGGGGGATACGCAGTATTTT. This gives the protein CSAGQGDTQYF.

This clone has just one count. This chain connects TRBV27 to TRBJ1-1; 8 bases are shared with TRBD1. With 3 bases clipped from V and 4 bases from J, the junction kept 1 base outside the gene matches. The V gene's germline CDR1 is MNHEY and CDR2 SMNVEV (reference sequence). This CDR3 has 13 amino acids. The CDR3 here is CASSFTGGTEAFF. DNA of the CDR3: TGTGCCAGCAGTTTCACAGGGGGCACTGAAGCTTTCTTT.

The chain couples TRBV19 to TRBJ1-1; D gene uncertain. The V end lost 5 bases, the J end lost 6 bases, and 16 bases lay between the germline ends. CDR1 and CDR2 from the germline V gene are LNHDA and SQIVND (reference sequence). CDR3 length: 14 amino acids. CDR3 region: CASSDTASWAEAFF. For the CDR3, the DNA is TGTGCCAGTAGTGATACAGCCTCATGGGCTGAAGCTTTCTTT.

This clone came up once. V and J are TRBV4-3 and TRBJ2-1, with D uncertain. Germline CDR1 and CDR2: LGHNA and YSLEER. The CDR3 has 16 amino acids. Trimming pared 0 bases from V and 0 bases from J, leaving 9 bases between. The CDR3 coding sequence is TGCGCCAGCAGCCAAGAAAGGCATAGCTCCTACAATGAGCAGTTCTTC. It codes for CASSQERHSSYNEQFF.

The chain joins TRBV13 to TRBJ2-1, with D possibly TRBD2 on 7 matching bases. Germline assignment: CDR1 PRHDT and CDR2 FYEKMQ (reference sequence). This CDR3 has 14 residues. The V and J ends lost 2 bases and 8 bases respectively, with 13 bases between them. CDR3 in amino acids: CASSLNRGAHEQFF. In DNA form, the CDR3 reads TGTGCCAGCAGCTTAAATCGGGGGGCCCATGAGCAGTTCTTC.

The chain combines TRBV29-1 with TRBJ2-2; D gene ambiguous. The V gene's germline CDR1 is SQVTM and CDR2 ANQGSEA. The V and J ends lost 6 bases and 0 bases respectively, with 8 bases between them. The CDR3 runs 13 residues. CDR3: CSVTTANTGELFF. The CDR3 DNA sequence: TGCAGCGTCACCACAGCGAACACCGGGGAGCTGTTTTTT.

The genes are TRBV18 and TRBJ1-3; D ambiguous. Trimming cost V 0 bases and J 0 bases, with 6 bases left between them. CDR1 KGHSH and CDR2 LQKENI come from the germline V gene. The CDR3 contains 15 residues. DNA for the CDR3: TGTGCCAGCTCACCACCGGAGGTCTCTGGAAACACCATATATTTT. Translating it yields CASSPPEVSGNTIYF.

V is TRBV13 and J is TRBJ1-3, with TRBD1 identical over 8 bases. Trimming at V came to 4 bases and at J to 2 bases, leaving 1 base not matched to a gene. This CDR3 region has 14 residues. CDR1 and CDR2 (germline): PRHDT, FYEKMQ (reference sequence). CDR3 sequence (DNA): TGTGCCAGCAGCTCGGGACAGGCTGGAAACACCATATATTTT. Its translation: CASSSGQAGNTIYF.

About this clone itself: Other DNA sequences from this sample encode an identical CDR3 as well. The rearrangement links TRBV6-4 to TRBJ2-1; TRBD2 matches at 10 bases. The germline CDR1 and CDR2 sequences are MRHNA and SNTAGT. V shed 0 bases, J shed 10 bases, and the junction held 9 bases outside the gene matches. The CDR3 spans 16 residues. CDR3 in amino acids: CASSDSIGTSVGEQFF. DNA for the CDR3: TGTGCCAGCAGTGACTCGATAGGGACTAGCGTGGGCGAGCAGTTCTTC.

The chain employs TRBV7-8 and TRBJ2-3, with 13 positions matching TRBD2. Germline CDR1 reads SGHVS; CDR2 reads FQNEAQ. CDR3 size: 15 residues. Germline trimming cut 7 bases from V and 4 bases from J; bases unmatched to any gene: 5. The CDR3 DNA reads TGTGCCAGCATCCCAGGACTAGCGGGGGCAGATACGCAGTATTTT. Its translation is CASIPGLAGADTQYF.

The chain combines TRBV27 with TRBJ2-7; tentative D call: TRBD1 (5 bases). The CDR3 consists of 13 residues. From germline, CDR1 is MNHEY and CDR2 SMNVEV (reference sequence). With 5 bases removed from V and 3 bases from J, the gap between germline ends came to 11 bases. The CDR3 protein is CASSLGHIYEQYF. The DNA of the CDR3 is TGTGCCAGCAGTCTCGGACACATCTACGAGCAGTACTTC.

V gene TRBV30 combines with J gene TRBJ2-5; D not certain. The CDR3 runs 12 residues. V lost 4 bases and J lost 4, with 10 bases in between. Per germline, CDR1 GTSNPN and CDR2 SVGIG (reference sequence). CDR3 in DNA: TGTGCCTGGACACCCTGGGGAGAGACCCAGTACTTC. Protein: CAWTPWGETQYF.

The chain links TRBV5-6 to TRBJ2-1; unclear D gene. V dropped 4 bases and J dropped 6 bases, with 11 bases sitting between them. The CDR3 covers 13 residues. CDR1 and CDR2 from the germline V gene are SGHDT and YYEEEE. CDR3: CASSPVLGNEQFF. The CDR3 region has the DNA TGTGCCAGCAGCCCAGTTCTAGGCAATGAGCAGTTCTTC. Drawing the rest from reference TRBV5-6 and TRBJ2-1, the complete variable domain is DAGVTQSPTHLIKTRGQQVTLRCSPKSGHDTVSWYQQALGQGPQFIFQYYEEEERQRGNFPDRFSGHQFPNYSSELNVNALLLGDSALYLCASSPVLGNEQFFGPGTRLTVL.

This chain connects TRBV7-2 to TRBJ1-2; D gene ambiguous. Germline CDR1 reads SGHTA; CDR2 reads FQGNSA. Trimming took off 1 base at V and 10 bases at J, with 7 bases between the two ends. This CDR3 region has 11 residues. Here the CDR3 DNA reads TGTGCCAGCAGCTTAGTAGGCACCTACACCTTC. Amino acids: CASSLVGTYTF.

The chain joins TRBV25-1 to TRBJ1-2, with TRBD1 matching 9 bases. The CDR3 loop spans 14 amino acids. The V gene end was trimmed by 4 bases and the J gene end by 6 bases; junction bases not matched to a gene: 6. Germline CDR1 and CDR2: MGHDK and SYGVNS. The CDR3 is CASSVTGTGNGYTF. The CDR3 region has the DNA TGTGCCAGCAGTGTTACCGGGACAGGGAATGGCTACACCTTC.

The chain is built from TRBV19 and TRBJ2-7; no clear D. The CDR3 is 13 residues long. Germline V gene data show CDR1 as LNHDA and CDR2 as SQIVND (reference sequence). V shed 3 bases and J shed 3 bases, with 9 bases lying between them. The CDR3 nucleotides are TGTGCCAGTAGTATCGGGCACCTCTACGAGCAGTACTTC. It is translated as CASSIGHLYEQYF.

The chain combines TRBV27 with TRBJ2-7; unclear D gene. CDR1 is MNHEY and CDR2 is SMNVEV in the germline V gene (reference sequence). CDR3 length: 17 amino acids. Deletions cut 8 bases from V and 0 bases from J, with 23 bases between. CDR3 protein: CASRTSSGQSYSYEQYF. CDR3 nucleotides: TGTGCCAGCCGAACGTCCTCGGGTCAGAGCTACTCCTACGAGCAGTACTTC.

The genes are TRBV7-9 and TRBJ2-7, with 7 positions matching TRBD1. The germline CDR1 and CDR2 sequences are SEHNR and FQNEAQ (reference sequence). J gave up 2 bases and V 5 bases, and 6 bases lay outside the gene matches. CDR3 length equals 14 residues. The CDR3 bases are TGTGCCAGCAGCCCCGACAGGGTAGCCTACGAGCAGTACTTC. Translation: CASSPDRVAYEQYF.

J is TRBJ2-7 and V is TRBV7-9, with 7 bases fitting TRBD2. Germline CDR1 is SEHNR and CDR2 is FQNEAQ (reference sequence). The CDR3 is made up of 17 amino acids. The V and J ends lost 5 bases and 5 bases, in that order; junction bases with no gene match: 18. The chain's CDR3 is CASSTSSGGRGEDEQYF. In nucleotides, the CDR3 is TGTGCCAGCAGCACCTCATCCGGGGGACGGGGGGAGGACGAGCAGTACTTC.

This chain links TRBV7-9 with TRBJ2-7, with 7 bases aligning to TRBD1. The CDR3 is made up of 16 amino acids. Trimming took 2 bases from V and 6 from J; bases not matched to a gene: 13. Germline CDR1 is SEHNR and CDR2 is FQNEAQ (reference sequence). The CDR3 DNA sequence: TGTGCCAGCAGCTTAAGTGCGACAGGGCATCAGAGCGAGCAGTACTTC. Translated, it gives CASSLSATGHQSEQYF.

This chain uses TRBV29-1 with TRBJ1-1, with 7 bases lining up with TRBD1. The CDR3 runs to 12 residues. Germline V gene lookup returns CDR1 SQVTM and CDR2 ANQGSEA. V was clipped by 7 bases and J by 5 bases; unmatched bases: 7. The CDR3 here is CSGTRGWTEAFF. In DNA form, the CDR3 reads TGCAGCGGAACCAGGGGGTGGACTGAAGCTTTCTTT.

CDR3 coding DNA: TGTGCCAGCAGCCAAGGGAAGGGACAGCCCCAGCATTTT. Its protein is CASSQGKGQPQHF. The chain combines TRBV9 with TRBJ1-5; D uncertain. V lost 4 bases, J lost 7 bases, and 12 bases lay in between. Germline values: CDR1 SGDLS, CDR2 YYNGEE. The CDR3 length is 13 residues.

The rearrangement uses TRBV2 and TRBJ2-2, with 8 bases that match TRBD1. Germline V gene sequence: CDR1 SNHLY, CDR2 FYNNEI. The V gene end was trimmed by 10 bases and the J gene end by 6 bases; junction bases not matched to a gene: 7. This CDR3 is 13 amino acids long. The CDR3 sequence: CATLGQGPGELFF. The DNA for the CDR3 is TGTGCCACCCTTGGACAGGGCCCCGGGGAGCTGTTTTTT.

The J gene is TRBJ1-3, the V gene TRBV5-6; D is unresolved. CDR1 and CDR2 (germline): SGHDT, YYEEEE. The CDR3 extends over 15 amino acids. Trimming removed 0 bases at V and 0 bases at J, with 7 bases between. The CDR3 DNA is TGTGCCAGCAGCTTGGAATACAGCTCTGGAAACACCATATATTTT. Amino acid sequence: CASSLEYSSGNTIYF.

This rearrangement joins TRBV29-1 to TRBJ2-5, with D perhaps TRBD1 or TRBD2 (7 bases each). The CDR3 spans 13 residues. CDR1 and CDR2 (germline): SQVTM, ANQGSEA. Between the trimmed V and J ends, which lost 5 bases and 4 bases, there was a span of 14 bases. The CDR3 loop reads CSVLTGEGETQYF. CDR3 in DNA: TGCAGCGTTCTAACAGGGGAGGGAGAGACCCAGTACTTC. The full variable domain, rest sourced from reference TRBV29-1 and TRBJ2-5, is SAVISQKPSRDICQRGTSLTIQCQVDSQVTMMFWYRQQPGQSLTLIATANQGSEATYESGFVIDKFPISRPNLTFSTLTVSNMSPEDSSIYLCSVLTGEGETQYFGPGTRLLVL.

This chain connects TRBV30 to TRBJ2-7; a weak D match, TRBD1 (6 bases). The CDR3 has 12 residues. The ends were cut back, 2 bases at V and 6 bases at J, with 11 bases in the middle. The germline V gene has CDR1 GTSNPN and CDR2 SVGIG (reference sequence). The CDR3 spells CAWSPQGFEQYF. The CDR3, as DNA: TGTGCCTGGAGTCCTCAGGGGTTCGAGCAGTACTTC.

The DNA of the CDR3 is TGCGCCAGCACCGACAGGGGGGTCGGCAATGAGCAGTTCTTC. Encoded protein: CASTDRGVGNEQFF. This chain connects TRBV5-1 to TRBJ2-1; TRBD1 matches at 9 bases. CDR3 length: 14 amino acids. The V gene's germline CDR1 is SGHRS and CDR2 YFSETQ. The junction had 7 bases not matched to a gene; V was cut back by 6 bases and J by 6 bases.

As for this clone: Relative to the germline gene, one junction end is altered; a read error may explain this. This sequence joins TRBV28 and TRBJ2-3; TRBD2 matches 8 bases. The CDR3 has 15 residues. Germline loops: CDR1 MDHEN, CDR2 SYDVKM. The DNA for the CDR3 is TGTGCCAGCAGTTTAGGGGAGGCTAGCGCGGGGGGACTCAGATTT. It yields the protein CASSLGEASAGGLRF.

The rearrangement joins TRBV5-4 to TRBJ2-7; D not certain. V lost 2 bases, J lost 4 bases, and 13 bases lay in between. There are 14 residues in the CDR3. Germline loops: CDR1 SGHNT, CDR2 YYREEE (reference sequence). This chain's CDR3 is CASSFLETPYEQYF. The CDR3 coding sequence is TGTGCCAGCAGCTTTTTGGAGACCCCTTACGAGCAGTACTTC.